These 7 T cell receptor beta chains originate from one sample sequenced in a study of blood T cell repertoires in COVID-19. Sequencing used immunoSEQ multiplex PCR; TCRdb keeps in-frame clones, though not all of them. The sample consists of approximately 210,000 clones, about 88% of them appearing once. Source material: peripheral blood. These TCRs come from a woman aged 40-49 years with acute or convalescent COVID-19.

The CDR3 here is CASSDKNGWRRKLEAFF. CDR3 nucleotide sequence: TGTGCCAGCAGTGATAAGAACGGGTGGCGCCGCAAACTAGAAGCTTTCTTT. The chain is built from TRBV6-1 and TRBJ1-1, with unresolved D. The CDR3 contains 17 residues. Trimming pared 3 bases from V and 8 bases from J, leaving 25 bases between. Germline V lookup: CDR1 MNHNS, CDR2 SASEGT.

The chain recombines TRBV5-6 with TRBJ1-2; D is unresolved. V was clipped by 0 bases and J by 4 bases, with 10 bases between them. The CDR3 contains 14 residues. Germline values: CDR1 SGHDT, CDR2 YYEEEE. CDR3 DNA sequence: TGTGCCAGCAGCTTGGGGTCCCTATCCTATGGCTACACCTTC. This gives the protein CASSLGSLSYGYTF.

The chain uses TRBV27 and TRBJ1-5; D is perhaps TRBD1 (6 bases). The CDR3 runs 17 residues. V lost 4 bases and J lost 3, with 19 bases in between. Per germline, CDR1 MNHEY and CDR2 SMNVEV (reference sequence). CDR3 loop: CASSSGRGPRSNQPQHF. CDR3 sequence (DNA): TGTGCCAGCAGTTCCGGCAGGGGCCCTCGATCCAATCAGCCCCAGCATTTT.

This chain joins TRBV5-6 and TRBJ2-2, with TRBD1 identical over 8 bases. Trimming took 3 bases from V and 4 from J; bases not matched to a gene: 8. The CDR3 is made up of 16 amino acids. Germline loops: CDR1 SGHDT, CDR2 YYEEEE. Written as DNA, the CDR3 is TGTGCCAGCAGCTCGGGACAGGAGGGAACCACCGGGGAGCTGTTTTTT. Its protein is CASSSGQEGTTGELFF.

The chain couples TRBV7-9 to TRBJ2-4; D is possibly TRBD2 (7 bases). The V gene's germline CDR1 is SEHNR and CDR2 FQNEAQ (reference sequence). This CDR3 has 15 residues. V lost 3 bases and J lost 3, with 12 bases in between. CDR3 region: CASSFTGGNKNIQYF. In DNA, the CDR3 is TGTGCCAGCAGCTTCACGGGGGGCAACAAAAACATTCAGTACTTC. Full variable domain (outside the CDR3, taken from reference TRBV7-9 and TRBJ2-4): DTGVSQNPRHKITKRGQNVTFRCDPISEHNRLYWYRQTLGQGPEFLTYFQNEAQLEKSRLLSDRFSAERPKGSFSTLEIQRTEQGDSAMYLCASSFTGGNKNIQYFGAGTRLSVL.

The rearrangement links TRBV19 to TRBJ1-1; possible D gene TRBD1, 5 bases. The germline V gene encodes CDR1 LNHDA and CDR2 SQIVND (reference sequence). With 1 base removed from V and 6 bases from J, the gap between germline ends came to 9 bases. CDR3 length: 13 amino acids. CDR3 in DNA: TGTGCCAGTAGTATAGCTACAGGTTCTGAAGCTTTCTTT. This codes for CASSIATGSEAFF.

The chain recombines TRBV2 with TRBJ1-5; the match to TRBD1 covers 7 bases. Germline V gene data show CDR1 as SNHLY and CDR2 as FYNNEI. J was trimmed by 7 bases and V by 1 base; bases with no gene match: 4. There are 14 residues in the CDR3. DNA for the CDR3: TGTGCCAGCAGTGAAGGACCCAGGGGGCAGCCCCAGCATTTT. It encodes CASSEGPRGQPQHF.